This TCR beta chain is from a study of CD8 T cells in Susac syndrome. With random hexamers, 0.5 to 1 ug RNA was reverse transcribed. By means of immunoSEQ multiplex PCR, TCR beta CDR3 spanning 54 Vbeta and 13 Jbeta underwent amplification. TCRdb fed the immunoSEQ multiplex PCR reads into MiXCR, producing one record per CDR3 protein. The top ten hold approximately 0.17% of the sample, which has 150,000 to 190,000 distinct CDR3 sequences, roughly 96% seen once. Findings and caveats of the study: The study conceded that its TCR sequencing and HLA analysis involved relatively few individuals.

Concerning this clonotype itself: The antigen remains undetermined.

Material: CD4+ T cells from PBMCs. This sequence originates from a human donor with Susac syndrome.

CDR3 bases: TGTGCCATCAGTGAGGGACAGGTCTATGGCTACACCTTC. Translation: CAISEGQVYGYTF. This chain links TRBV10-3 with TRBJ1-2, with 7 nucleotides matching TRBD1. The junction had 1 base not matched to a gene; V was cut back by 2 bases and J by 4 bases. The CDR3 loop spans 13 amino acids. CDR1 is ENHRY, CDR2 SYGVKD, per germline.